A single sample is the source of the 11 T cell receptor beta chains below, sequenced in a study of prognosis after radiotherapy for stage I lung cancer. Two-round multiplex PCR on genomic DNA was the method by which TCR beta CDR3 was amplified. First-round PCR, the initial amplification, used primers specific to each TRBV and TRBJ gene. TCRdb ran MiXCR on the multiplex PCR reads and lists one entry per CDR3 protein. The table records 14,000 or so distinct CDR3 sequences, roughly 31% of them present only once. The sample here was PBMCs, taken before or after stereotactic body radiation therapy (not recorded which). These receptors were taken from a donor over 45 with non-small cell lung cancer.

This clonotype was seen a handful of times. This may come from a read error, since a much larger clone is one base off. The chain uses TRBV11-2 and TRBJ2-7, with TRBD1 identical over 8 bases. Germline-derived CDR1 and CDR2 are SGHAT and FQNNGV. This CDR3 is built from 13 residues. In DNA form, the CDR3 reads TGTGCCAGCGGCTTGGGACAGGTCTACGAGCAGTACTTC. This codes for CASGLGQVYEQYF.

This clonotype was seen many times. The rearrangement uses TRBV5-1 and TRBJ2-4, with a possible D match to TRBD2 (5 bases). V was cut by 3 bases and J by 3 bases, with 13 bases left in between. The CDR3 has 15 residues. The germline gives CDR1 SGHRS, CDR2 YFSETQ. The DNA for the CDR3 is TGCGCCAGCAGCTCCCTTCGGGATGGCAAAAACATTCAGTACTTC. Protein: CASSSLRDGKNIQYF.

The chain carries TRBV6-1 and TRBJ1-6, with D possibly being TRBD1 (5 bases). Germline CDR1 MNHNS, CDR2 SASEGT. This CDR3 has 15 residues. Between the trimmed V and J ends, which lost 4 bases and 8 bases, there was a span of 15 bases. The CDR3 sequence is CASSAIQGGDSPLHF. The DNA for the CDR3 is TGTGCCAGCAGTGCCATCCAGGGAGGTGATTCACCCCTCCACTTT.

This clonotype is labeled medium-sized. The rearrangement links TRBV20-1 to TRBJ2-3, with TRBD2 identical over 7 bases. The CDR3 is 11 residues long. The germline CDR1 and CDR2 sequences are DFQATT and SNEGSKA (reference sequence). Trimming cost V 3 bases and J 11 bases; bases outside gene matches: 5. The CDR3: CSASWGGMQYF. In DNA, the CDR3 is TGCAGTGCTAGTTGGGGGGGTATGCAGTATTTT.

The genes are TRBV9 and TRBJ1-3; D uncertain. Deletions cut 4 bases from V and 0 bases from J, with 11 bases between. Germline V CDR1 and CDR2: SGDLS, YYNGEE. The CDR3 is 15 amino acids. The CDR3 sequence: CASSQHASSGNTIYF. The DNA for the CDR3 is TGTGCCAGCAGCCAACACGCAAGCTCTGGAAACACCATATATTTT.

Within the sample, this clonotype is medium-sized (0.01 to 0.1%). The J gene is TRBJ1-5, the V gene TRBV12-3 or TRBV12-4; a weak D match, TRBD1 (5 bases). CDR3 length: 15 amino acids. V lost 7 bases, J lost 4 bases, and 17 bases lay in between. The CDR3 DNA sequence: TGTGCCAGCAAACCCGGGACGGCAAATAATCAGCCCCAGCATTTT. Its translation is CASKPGTANNQPQHF.

This clonotype was seen at least ten times. This chain connects TRBV6-1 to TRBJ2-3, with 11 bases lining up with TRBD2. J was trimmed by 3 bases and V by 7 bases; bases with no gene match: 12. CDR1 is MNHNS, CDR2 SASEGT, per germline. This CDR3 comprises 17 residues. CDR3 region: CASTKTRSSGRTDTQYF. CDR3 nucleotide sequence: TGTGCCAGCACCAAAACCCGGTCTAGCGGGAGGACAGATACGCAGTATTTT.

This clonotype has a count of ten or more. The gene calls are TRBV6-1 and TRBJ2-3, with D unresolved. Germline loops: CDR1 MNHNS, CDR2 SASEGT. The CDR3 loop spans 12 amino acids. Trimming cost V 11 bases and J 2 bases, with 11 bases left between them. CDR3 bases: TGTGCCGCGCGGAGTCACACAGATACGCAGTATTTT. As protein: CAARSHTDTQYF.

This clonotype has at least ten counts. This chain links TRBV7-8 with TRBJ2-7; no firm D call. This CDR3 contains 15 residues. Germline CDR1 and CDR2: SGHVS and FQNEAQ. Trimming took off 1 base at V and 3 bases at J, with 13 bases between the two ends. This CDR3 reads CASSLVGLENYEQYF. The CDR3 nucleotides are TGTGCCAGCAGCTTAGTGGGGTTAGAAAACTACGAGCAGTACTTC.

Note on this clonotype: This sequence is one base from a far larger clone and is likely a read error. The chain's CDR3 is CVSSPYNEQFF. The DNA for the CDR3 is TGTGTCAGCAGCCCCTACAATGAGCAGTTCTTC. V gene TRBV6-5 combines with J gene TRBJ2-1, with unresolved D. This CDR3 spans 11 amino acids. Germline CDR1 MNHEY, CDR2 SVGAGI.

This clonotype was counted at least ten times. The V and J genes are TRBV7-9 and TRBJ1-1, with 7 bases fitting TRBD1. Germline-derived CDR1 and CDR2 are SEHNR and FQNEAQ (reference sequence). V gave up 5 bases and J gave up 4 bases; unmatched junction bases: 4. The CDR3 extends over 13 amino acids. CDR3 residues: CASSTQGSTEAFF. The CDR3 DNA reads as TGTGCCAGCAGCACACAGGGGTCCACTGAAGCTTTCTTT.